These 3 T cell receptor beta chains were all obtained from the same sample, sequenced in a study of lymphopenia after photon versus proton radiotherapy. Using immunoSEQ multiplex PCR, the repertoire was profiled, and TCRdb retains in-frame clones only, with some absent. The data contain about 24,000 clones, about 80% of them singletons. The material was peripheral blood, obtained from a patient treated with photon-based radiotherapy. The receptors shown here come from a man aged 40-49 years with gastric cancer.

This sequence joins TRBV4-3 and TRBJ1-5, with D uncertain. Germline values: CDR1 LGHNA, CDR2 YSLEER. V lost 0 bases and J lost 7, with 7 bases in between. This CDR3 comprises 13 residues. DNA for the CDR3: TGCGCCAGCAGCCAAGAACAGTCACAGCCCCAGCATTTT. Translation: CASSQEQSQPQHF.

The chain carries TRBV29-1 and TRBJ1-3; no definite D call. V was trimmed by 3 bases and J by 0 bases, leaving 0 bases between them. The CDR3 extends over 11 amino acids. CDR1 SQVTM and CDR2 ANQGSEA come from the germline V gene. The CDR3 sequence is CSVDSGNTIYF. In DNA, the CDR3 is TGCAGCGTTGACTCTGGAAACACCATATATTTT.

The V and J genes are TRBV30 and TRBJ2-1, with TRBD1 matching over 9 bases. CDR1 is GTSNPN, CDR2 SVGIG, per germline (reference sequence). The CDR3 covers 13 residues. Trimming removed 2 bases from V and 7 bases from J; junction bases left unmatched: 3. The CDR3 sequence is CAWSLGQGNEQFF. CDR3 in DNA: TGTGCCTGGAGTCTAGGACAGGGGAATGAGCAGTTCTTC.